The present TCR beta chain was sequenced within a study of T cell responses to AZD1222 COVID-19 vaccine. Between the trimmed V and J ends, which lost 5 bases and 9 bases, there was a span of 8 bases. Germline V gene data show CDR1 as MNHEY and CDR2 as SMNVEV (reference sequence). The CDR3 runs to 11 residues. The protocol was immunoSEQ multiplex PCR, while the TCRdb copy is restricted to in-frame clones and leaves out a portion. The table lists about 210,000 clones, approximately 94% of them singletons. Broader study findings: At baseline, just a handful of AZD1222 recipients tested seropositive.

About this clone: Antigen specificity is unknown.

The rearrangement joins TRBV27 to TRBJ2-1; no clear D gene. The source is an adult who received the MenACWY meningococcal vaccine as a control. The sequencing here drew on peripheral blood, taken 28 days after the second dose of the MenACWY control vaccine. CDR3 nucleotides: TGTGCCAGCAGTGATCGAGGTGAGCAGTTCTTC. Its translation: CASSDRGEQFF.